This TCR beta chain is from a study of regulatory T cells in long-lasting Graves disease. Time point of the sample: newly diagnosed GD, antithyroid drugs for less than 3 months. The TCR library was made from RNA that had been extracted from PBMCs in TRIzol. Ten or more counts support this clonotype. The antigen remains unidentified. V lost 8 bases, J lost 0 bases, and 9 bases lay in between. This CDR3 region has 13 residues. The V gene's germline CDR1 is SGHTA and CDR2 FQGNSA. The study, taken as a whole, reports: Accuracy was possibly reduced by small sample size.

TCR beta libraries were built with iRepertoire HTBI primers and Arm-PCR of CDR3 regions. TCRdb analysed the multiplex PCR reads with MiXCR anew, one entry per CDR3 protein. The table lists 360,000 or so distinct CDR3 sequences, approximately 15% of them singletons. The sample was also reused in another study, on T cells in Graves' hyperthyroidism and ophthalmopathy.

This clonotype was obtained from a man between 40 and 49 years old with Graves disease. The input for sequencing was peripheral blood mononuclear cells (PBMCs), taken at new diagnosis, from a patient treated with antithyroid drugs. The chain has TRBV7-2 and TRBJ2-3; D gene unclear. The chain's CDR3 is CASRQTSTDTQYF. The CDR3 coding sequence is TGTGCCAGCCGGCAGACTAGCACAGATACGCAGTATTTT.